This TCR beta chain was captured in a study of patients and donors after allogeneic stem cell transplantation. Each CDR3 protein gets one entry after TCRdb re-called the RT-PCR reads with MiXCR. In the table there are 200,000 to 250,000 distinct CDR3 sequences, 14% of which are singletons. The sample holds many counts of this clonotype. Germline V gene lookup returns CDR1 SGHRS and CDR2 YFSETQ. The CDR3 totals 14 residues. V trimming: 4 bases; J trimming: 3 bases; junction bases outside the gene matches: 2. Input material: blood, either unsorted or a sorted T cell fraction (not recorded which). This sequence joins TRBV5-1 and TRBJ2-5; 11 bases map to TRBD2. The receptor's source is a human donor who was either an allogeneic HSCT recipient or a stem cell or donor lymphocyte infusion donor (not recorded which). It is not recorded whose cells these are; they may come from a transplant donor. The CDR3 reads CASSGGLAEETQYF. Written as DNA, the CDR3 is TGCGCCAGCAGCGGGGGACTAGCGGAAGAGACCCAGTACTTC.